This note documents a single TCR beta chain sequence. Seattle patient enrollment occurred during active infection, with longitudinal follow-up thereafter. This sample was taken from a study of blood T cell repertoires in COVID-19. As for the study in general: The samples span acute and convalescent COVID-19 from the United States, Italy and Spain. PBMCs, B-cell-depleted T cells, or T cells provided the cDNA or gDNA that made up the material.

Looked up from germline, CDR1 is ENHRY and CDR2 is SYGVKD. The CDR3 sequence is 12 residues long. With 9 bases removed from V and 3 bases from J, the gap between germline ends came to 10 bases. This table comes from immunoSEQ multiplex PCR, and its TCRdb copy is limited to in-frame clones, with some not included. Of fewer than 450,000 clones listed, roughly 90% are singletons. This receptor was taken from a woman in her seventies with COVID-19, enrolled during active disease. V and J are TRBV10-3 and TRBJ2-3; no clear D gene. The source material was peripheral blood. CDR3 residues: CAISAETDTQYF. The CDR3 DNA is TGTGCCATATCCGCGGAAACAGATACGCAGTATTTT.